This TCR beta chain was retrieved from a study of blood T cells in healthy people across ages (dated by TCRdb to about 2015). In the study overall: In model experiments, roughly one uniquely barcoded TCR beta cDNA molecule per two T cells was captured by template switching. Donors were grouped into four age groups: young (average roughly 15 years), middle-aged (about 40), aged (about 59) and long-lived (just over 80). Using deep sequencing normalized with unique cDNA molecular identifiers, the study measured how TCR beta repertoire diversity changes with age. The study analyzed two additional independent replicas of 1 million unique cDNA reads from the same blood draw for two donors, one aged 18 to 29 and one aged 80 or older. To avoid experimental bias, donors of different ages were distributed randomly across sequencing lanes. The study at large found these results: A strong correlation was found between observed TCR beta diversity and the percentage of naive T cells measured by flow cytometry. The CMV infection status of donors was not known, potentially confounding age-related changes in expanded clonotypes. Bulk unsorted PBMC profiling prevented conclusive comparison of naive and antigen-experienced compartments. Estimates of total diversity based on one million sequenced T cells were regarded as lower bounds and as underestimates. As age increased, observed TCR beta diversity per million T cells dropped in a roughly linear way, and a significant reduction was already evident by age about 40. Compared with the aged group, the long-lived group had more naive CD4+ T cells, fewer expanded clones and increased TCR diversity, suggesting age selection.

About this clonotype itself: Its antigen is still unknown. A much larger clone differs from this one at a single base, so this may be a read error.

Trimming accounts for 3 bases at V and 7 bases at J, while the number of junction bases matched to no gene is 12. Taken from the germline V gene (reference sequence), the CDR1 and CDR2 loops are DFQATT and SNEGSKA. The CDR3 has 14 amino acids, counting the end cysteine and phenylalanine. CDR3 DNA is the only sequence kept; it has 42 bases, read in frame from the first base. The approximately 41 donors, aged about 6 to 100 years, were systemically healthy Caucasian individuals from Russia. Each donor gave roughly 9.5 milliliters of peripheral blood, collected into EDTA-treated Vacutainer tubes. Ficoll-Paque density-gradient centrifugation was used to isolate PBMCs, with at least 7 million per sample. Trizol reagent was used to extract total RNA from the PBMCs, yielding at least 5 micrograms per sample. The percentages of naive CD45RAhigh/CD27high T cells were determined by flow cytometry on a PBMC aliquot from every donor.

The library was prepared using 5' RACE. Sequenced on an Illumina HiSeq 2500. A second PCR of about 7 to 12 cycles was run with a J-beta primer mix and a sample-barcoded 5' primer. Each TCR beta cDNA molecule received a unique molecular identifier from a template-switch 5' adaptor carrying 12 random nucleotides. Each sample yielded at least 3 million CDR3-containing paired-end reads. First-strand cDNA synthesis was performed from all RNA using the Mint cDNA synthesis kit, with priming by a TRBC-specific oligonucleotide. After uracil-DNA glycosylase treatment, a first 18-cycle PCR used universal primers M1SS and BC2_uni_R on all cDNA. As for how the authors treated the data: Each sample was normalized by randomly selecting 1 million high-quality reads, each carrying a distinct molecular identifier. Reads sharing molecular identifiers were discarded rather than binned into consensus sequences. CDR3 identification, clonotype clustering and error correction used MiTCR with a Q25 quality threshold and the strictest error-elimination algorithm. Lower-bound total TCR beta diversity was estimated with a nonparametric unseen species model using Euler transformation. TCRdb itself trimmed the public reads at Q25 with fastp, ran MiXCR and retained productive beta chains. Merged by CDR3 protein, the rows form single entries marked with the most common genes and DNA. The V and J calls, along with clone size, are taken from TCRdb and not from the paper's own processing. Within this sample are around 1,500,000 distinct CDR3 sequences, with around two fifths of them counted one time only. The ten most abundant clones make up 7.9% of the sample.

In this chain, TRBV20-1 is recombined with TRBJ2-7; TRBD2 aligns with 7 central bases. The sample taken for sequencing was blood. The source is a woman aged 18-29 years in good health. The DNA sequence reads TGCAGTGCTAGCGGGGGTCCTAGCGGCAATGAGCAGTACTTC. This sequence encodes CSASGGPSGNEQYF.